These 28 T cell receptor beta chains were sequenced from one sample in a study of T cell responses to AZD1222 COVID-19 vaccine. Measured with immunoSEQ multiplex PCR; TCRdb has only the in-frame clones, and not every one. Here the sample spans about 100,000 clones, 85% to 90% being singletons. The material sequenced was peripheral blood, taken on day 0 of AZD1222 vaccination. The receptor source for this set is an adult in good health.

V and J are TRBV18 and TRBJ2-7; D perhaps matches TRBD2 (6 bases). The CDR3 spans 14 residues. Germline assignment: CDR1 KGHSH and CDR2 LQKENI. Trimming left V 3 bases short and J 5 bases short, with 14 bases between. The CDR3 DNA follows: TGTGCCAGCTCACCTGGGGGGATTGCGAACGAGCAGTACTTC. Translating gives CASSPGGIANEQYF.

The CDR3 DNA reads TGCGCCAGCAGCTCCGGAGGGGTTATGAACACTGAAGCTTTCTTT. It codes for CASSSGGVMNTEAFF. The chain joins TRBV5-1 to TRBJ1-1, with a possible D match to TRBD1 (5 bases). The V and J ends lost 3 bases and 0 bases respectively, with 12 bases between them. CDR1 is SGHRS, CDR2 YFSETQ, per germline. The CDR3 sequence is 15 residues long.

The chain has TRBV5-4 and TRBJ1-5, with D perhaps TRBD1 (6 bases). The V and J ends lost 0 bases and 0 bases respectively, with 10 bases between them. Germline loops: CDR1 SGHNT, CDR2 YYREEE (reference sequence). This CDR3 region has 16 residues. The CDR3 loop is CASSLGGANSNQPQHF. The CDR3 DNA follows: TGTGCCAGCAGCTTGGGGGGGGCGAATAGCAATCAGCCCCAGCATTTT.

V usage is TRBV12-5 and J usage is TRBJ2-3; TRBD2 aligns across 11 bases. The V segment lost 8 bases and the J segment 0 bases; nucleotides outside the gene matches: 4. From germline, CDR1 is LGHNT and CDR2 FRNRAP. The CDR3 is 15 residues long. DNA of the CDR3: TGTGCTAGTTTAGCGGGGGGGACTAGCACAGATACGCAGTATTTT. This sequence encodes CASLAGGTSTDTQYF.

V usage is TRBV2 and J usage is TRBJ1-2, with D possibly TRBD1 on 6 matching bases. The germline V gene encodes CDR1 SNHLY and CDR2 FYNNEI. V lost 5 bases, J lost 7 bases, and 17 bases lay in between. The CDR3 totals 14 residues. The CDR3 bases are TGTGCCAGCAGTTGGGACAAACAGGGTTCTGGCTACACCTTC. Translated: CASSWDKQGSGYTF.

The chain is built from TRBV9 and TRBJ1-4; maybe TRBD1 (5 bases). The V gene's germline CDR1 is SGDLS and CDR2 YYNGEE. The CDR3 sequence is 15 residues long. The V gene lost 0 bases and the J gene lost 3 bases, with 9 bases spanning the gap. In DNA form, the CDR3 reads TGTGCCAGCAGCGTAGCAGGGAGCGCTAATGAAAAACTGTTTTTT. Translating it yields CASSVAGSANEKLFF.

The J gene is TRBJ2-2, the V gene TRBV7-9, with D hard to call. This CDR3 spans 16 amino acids. The V end lost 9 bases, the J end lost 0 bases, and 17 bases lay between the germline ends. CDR1 and CDR2 (germline): SEHNR, FQNEAQ (reference sequence). CDR3 residues: CASTPPPESNTGELFF. In nucleotides, the CDR3 is TGTGCCAGTACCCCCCCACCAGAGTCGAACACCGGGGAGCTGTTTTTT.

This chain joins TRBV29-1 and TRBJ2-5, with D possibly being TRBD1 (5 bases). This CDR3 has 12 amino acids. Germline V gives CDR1 SQVTM, CDR2 ANQGSEA. V was pared by 7 bases and J by 5 bases, with 14 bases between. The CDR3 DNA reads TGCAGCGGGTCTCAGGGATGGGAGACCCAGTACTTC. This sequence encodes CSGSQGWETQYF.

This chain uses TRBV12-1 with TRBJ2-7; the listed D gene, TRBD1, was not tested against the DNA. TRBV12-1 is a pseudogene segment. There are 14 residues in the CDR3. The CDR3 nucleotides read TGTGCCAGCAGGGGGCCTGTGGGCACCTACGAGCAGTACTTC. Translating gives CASRGPVGTYEQYF.

This chain's CDR3 is CASSEGLAGARSYNEQFF. In DNA, the CDR3 is TGCGCCAGCAGTGAGGGACTAGCGGGAGCGAGATCCTACAATGAGCAGTTCTTC. The chain carries TRBV10-1 and TRBJ2-1; TRBD2 aligns across 13 bases. Germline trimming cut 2 bases from V and 1 base from J; bases unmatched to any gene: 5. The germline CDR1 and CDR2 sequences are WNHNN and SYGVQD (reference sequence). This CDR3 region has 18 residues.

This rearrangement joins TRBV12-3 or TRBV12-4 to TRBJ2-5, with D tentatively TRBD1 or TRBD2 (6 bases each). This CDR3 is built from 13 residues. Trimming left V 2 bases short and J 4 bases short, with 8 bases between. CDR3 sequence reads: CASSLPGAETQYF. In nucleotides, the CDR3 is TGTGCCAGCAGTTTACCGGGGGCAGAGACCCAGTACTTC.

This chain joins TRBV5-5 and TRBJ2-3; 16 bases map to TRBD2. This CDR3 is 17 amino acids long. Germline CDR1 and CDR2: SGHKS and YYEKEE (reference sequence). V trimming: 5 bases; J trimming: 4 bases; junction bases outside the gene matches: 7. The CDR3 is CASRLPGLAGGADTQYF. The DNA for the CDR3 is TGTGCCAGCAGACTACCGGGACTAGCGGGAGGGGCAGATACGCAGTATTTT.

The chain couples TRBV7-8 to TRBJ2-7, with TRBD1 matching over 8 bases. CDR1 and CDR2 (germline): SGHVS, FQNEAQ. V shed 0 bases, J shed 6 bases, and the junction held 13 bases outside the gene matches. This CDR3 region has 17 residues. This CDR3 reads CASSLAYSAGQGREQYF. CDR3 sequence (DNA): TGTGCCAGCAGCTTAGCATATTCGGCAGGACAGGGCCGCGAGCAGTACTTC.

This clone was seen a single time. This chain joins TRBV6-1 and TRBJ1-5; weak D call: TRBD1 (5 bases). The CDR3 runs 16 residues. V lost 0 bases and J lost 0, with 9 bases in between. Germline CDR1 and CDR2: MNHNS and SASEGT. DNA of the CDR3: TGTGCCAGCAGTGAAGCCCCAGGGATTAGCAATCAGCCCCAGCATTTT. It is translated as CASSEAPGISNQPQHF.

This chain links TRBV7-9 with TRBJ2-7; no clear D gene. V gave up 8 bases and J gave up 0 bases, with 8 bases separating them. The CDR3 covers 12 residues. The germline V gene has CDR1 SEHNR and CDR2 FQNEAQ (reference sequence). The CDR3 bases are TGTGCCAGCTCCCGTTTCTCCTACGAGCAGTACTTC. Translating it yields CASSRFSYEQYF. Variable domain in full (rest from reference TRBV7-9 and TRBJ2-7): DTGVSQNPRHKITKRGQNVTFRCDPISEHNRLYWYRQTLGQGPEFLTYFQNEAQLEKSRLLSDRFSAERPKGSFSTLEIQRTEQGDSAMYLCASSRFSYEQYFGPGTRLTVT.

V usage is TRBV15 and J usage is TRBJ2-7; D possibly corresponds to TRBD2 (6 bases). Germline CDR1 is LNHNV and CDR2 is YYDKDF (reference sequence). Between the trimmed V and J ends, which lost 6 bases and 3 bases, there was a span of 12 bases. The CDR3 runs 13 residues. The chain's CDR3 is CATRVSSGYEQYF. CDR3 nucleotides: TGTGCCACCAGGGTTAGTAGCGGCTACGAGCAGTACTTC. Using reference TRBV15 and TRBJ2-7 for the parts outside the CDR3, the full variable domain is DAMVIQNPRYQVTQFGKPVTLSCSQTLNHNVMYWYQQKSSQAPKLLFHYYDKDFNNEADTPDNFQSRRPNTSFCFLDIRSPGLGDTAMYLCATRVSSGYEQYFGPGTRLTVT.

The chain couples TRBV18 to TRBJ2-2, with TRBD2 identical over 11 bases. The CDR3 spans 17 residues. V dropped 3 bases and J dropped 1; count of bases not matched to a gene: 4. From germline, CDR1 is KGHSH and CDR2 LQKENI. The CDR3 spells CASSPRLAGLNTGELFF. CDR3 nucleotide sequence: TGTGCCAGCTCACCGAGACTAGCGGGACTGAACACCGGGGAGCTGTTTTTT.

In this sample, this clone turned up a few times. V gene TRBV29-1 combines with J gene TRBJ1-1; D is uncertain. V was trimmed by 3 bases and J by 4 bases, leaving 9 bases between them. This CDR3 spans 12 amino acids. From germline, CDR1 is SQVTM and CDR2 ANQGSEA. The CDR3 sequence is CSVDQKGTEAFF. The DNA for the CDR3 is TGCAGCGTTGATCAGAAGGGCACTGAAGCTTTCTTT.

This sequence joins TRBV28 and TRBJ1-5; maybe TRBD1 (5 bases). This CDR3 has 16 residues. Germline V gene lookup returns CDR1 MDHEN and CDR2 SYDVKM. Trimming removed 2 bases from V and 1 base from J, with 12 bases in between. The CDR3 is CASSLGGGGSNQPQHF. The CDR3 DNA is TGTGCCAGCAGTTTAGGGGGTGGGGGAAGCAATCAGCCCCAGCATTTT.

This chain connects TRBV6-5 to TRBJ1-1; the D gene is possibly TRBD1 (6 bases). This CDR3 spans 14 amino acids. V lost 6 bases, J lost 6 bases, and 17 bases lay in between. Germline V lookup: CDR1 MNHEY, CDR2 SVGAGI. The CDR3 is CASRRGGLWSEAFF. CDR3 coding DNA: TGTGCCAGCAGACGGGGGGGGCTTTGGTCTGAAGCTTTCTTT.

V and J are TRBV18 and TRBJ1-5; D gene unclear. Germline lookup yields CDR1 KGHSH and CDR2 LQKENI. This CDR3 is 14 amino acids long. V was pared by 5 bases and J by 2 bases, with 10 bases between. CDR3 residues: CASSRDSGNQPQHF. The CDR3 bases are TGTGCCAGCTCAAGGGATTCTGGCAATCAGCCCCAGCATTTT.

The V call is TRBV15, the J call TRBJ2-7; D not certain. CDR1 LNHNV and CDR2 YYDKDF come from the germline V gene (reference sequence). Trimming took 0 bases from V and 0 from J, leaving 12 bases between them. CDR3 length: 16 residues. CDR3 sequence: CATSRDYRFFSYEQYF. The CDR3 nucleotides are TGTGCCACCAGCAGAGATTACAGATTCTTCTCCTACGAGCAGTACTTC.

V and J are TRBV27 and TRBJ1-6; no definite D call. The CDR3 spans 15 residues. Germline CDR1 is MNHEY and CDR2 is SMNVEV (reference sequence). The ends were cut back, 7 bases at V and 1 base at J, with 11 bases in the middle. This CDR3 is CASTVSSSYNSPLHF. The CDR3 nucleotides read TGTGCCAGCACCGTCAGCTCTTCCTATAATTCACCCCTCCACTTT.

The CDR3: CASSSYPLQGNEQYF. The CDR3 bases are TGTGCCAGCAGCTCCTATCCGTTACAGGGGAACGAGCAGTACTTC. The chain has TRBV7-2 and TRBJ2-7; 7 bases fit TRBD1. V dropped 4 bases and J dropped 5; count of bases not matched to a gene: 11. The CDR3 extends over 15 amino acids. The germline V gene has CDR1 SGHTA and CDR2 FQGNSA. Full variable domain (remainder filled in from reference TRBV7-2 and TRBJ2-7): GAGVSQSPSNKVTEKGKDVELRCDPISGHTALYWYRQSLGQGLEFLIYFQGNSAPDKSGLPSDRFSAERTGGSVSTLTIQRTQQEDSAVYLCASSSYPLQGNEQYFGPGTRLTVT.

This clone is a singleton in its sample. V usage is TRBV18 and J usage is TRBJ2-5, with no clear D. This CDR3 contains 14 residues. The germline V gene has CDR1 KGHSH and CDR2 LQKENI. The germline V and J ends were trimmed by 0 bases and 1 base, with 6 bases remaining between them. The CDR3 DNA sequence: TGTGCCAGCTCACCACCGTCCTCCCAAGAGACCCAGTACTTC. Its translation is CASSPPSSQETQYF.

V usage is TRBV18 and J usage is TRBJ1-2; D unclear. The CDR3 has 12 residues. Trimming cost V 3 bases and J 8 bases, with 10 bases left between them. Germline lookup yields CDR1 KGHSH and CDR2 LQKENI. The CDR3 region has the DNA TGTGCCAGCTCACCCCGGGGTTACGGCTACACCTTC. It yields the protein CASSPRGYGYTF.

V usage is TRBV4-1 and J usage is TRBJ2-3; 7 bases line up with TRBD2. V trimming: 1 base; J trimming: 5 bases; junction bases outside the gene matches: 12. CDR3 length: 17 residues. Germline loops: CDR1 MGHRA, CDR2 YSYEKL. The CDR3 loop reads CASSQGEGRREKDTQYF. The DNA for the CDR3 is TGCGCCAGCAGCCAAGGGGAGGGTCGACGGGAAAAAGATACGCAGTATTTT.

V and J are TRBV30 and TRBJ1-2, with a tentative D call TRBD1 (5 bases). V was trimmed by 1 base and J by 3 bases, leaving 9 bases between them. CDR1 is GTSNPN and CDR2 is SVGIG in the germline V gene (reference sequence). This CDR3 is built from 13 residues. The DNA of the CDR3 is TGTGCCTGGAGTGAGCAGGGTGACTATGGCTACACCTTC. Translated, it gives CAWSEQGDYGYTF.